This T cell receptor (beta chain) is drawn from a study of identical twins. Each CDR3 protein gets one entry after TCRdb re-called the 5' RACE reads with MiXCR. The repertoire has approximately 600,000 distinct CDR3 sequences, approximately 9.6% of them found once; the top ten carry around 3%. Trimming removed 1 base at V and 1 base at J, with 7 bases between. Germline assignment: CDR1 SGHTA and CDR2 FQGTGA. The CDR3 runs to 15 residues. The donor group consisted entirely of healthy Caucasians. This clonotype was detected only a few times. These sequences were also reported in another study, on yellow fever vaccine responses in identical twins.

The sequenced sample was PBMCs. This chain uses TRBV7-3 with TRBJ2-2; D gene uncertain. The TCR comes from a woman aged 18-35 years in good health. The CDR3 loop reads CASSLRPVNTGELFF. CDR3 sequence (DNA): TGTGCCAGCAGCTTAAGACCGGTGAACACCGGGGAGCTGTTTTTT.